These T cell receptor beta chains were read from a single sample in a study of cytomegalovirus exposure and HLA in healthy donors. Repertoires were generated with immunoSEQ multiplex PCR, while TCRdb's copy carries only in-frame clones and drops some. The sample contains roughly 190,000 clones, around 86% of which appear only once. The specimen sequenced was PBMCs. These receptors were collected from a man aged 25 to 45 in good health and CMV-seronegative. CDR3s include the opening cysteine and the closing phenylalanine or tryptophan. A D gene is named only where the DNA matches it firmly. Clone size appears in some rows only: once, few, many, or a class for an expanded clone.

TRBV18	NA	TRBJ1-1	NA	14	TGTGCCAGCTCACCAATGGCCCGGAACACTGAAGCTTTCTTT	CASSPMARNTEAFF
TRBV7-9	TRBD1	TRBJ2-1	NA	17	TGTGCCAGCAGTCCGCGGTCCCCGGGACAGGGTCAGGATGAGCAGTTCTTC	CASSPRSPGQGQDEQFF
TRBV18	NA	TRBJ2-1	NA	14	TGTGCCAGCTCACCGGCGGGTTCCTACAATGAGCAGTTCTTC	CASSPAGSYNEQFF
TRBV23-1	NA	TRBJ1-6	few	15	TGCGCCAGCAGTCATACCGGGTACTATAATTCACCCCTCCACTTT	CASSHTGYYNSPLHF
TRBV5-1	NA	TRBJ1-4	NA	15	TGCGCCAGCAGCCCGGACGCGGGGGCTAATGAAAAACTGTTTTTT	CASSPDAGANEKLFF
TRBV6-6	TRBD1	TRBJ1-5	NA	15	TGTGCCAGCAGTTACACGGGACAGGCCAATCAGCCCCAGCATTTT	CASSYTGQANQPQHF
TRBV2	TRBD1	TRBJ1-5	NA	15	TGTGCCAGCAGACCTACAGGGGGAGGCAATCAGCCCCAGCATTTT	CASRPTGGGNQPQHF
TRBV25-1	NA	TRBJ2-1	NA	15	TGTGCCAGCAGTGAATTGTCACAGTACTACAATGAGCAGTTCTTC	CASSELSQYYNEQFF
TRBV28	TRBD1	TRBJ2-3	NA	18	TGTGCCAGCAGCACAAGGAAGATCCGGGACAGGGGCACAGATACGCAGTATTTT	CASSTRKIRDRGTDTQYF
TRBV19	TRBD2	TRBJ2-7	NA	14	TGTGCCAGTAGTATCCGGGAGGGCCCCTACGAGCAGTACTTC	CASSIREGPYEQYF
TRBV29-1	TRBD1	TRBJ2-4	few	19	TGCAGCGACGGGACAGGGCTAATTCCGCCGCTTCTAGCCAAAAACATTCAGTACTTC	CSDGTGLIPPLLAKNIQYF
TRBV19	NA	TRBJ1-6	NA	15	TGTGCCAGTAGTATAGACCAGGGAAGAAATTCACCCCTCCACTTT	CASSIDQGRNSPLHF
TRBV9	NA	TRBJ2-6	NA	19	TGTGCCAGCAGCCTAAATATGGGACATGATAGCTCTGGGGCCAACGGCCTGACTTTC	CASSLNMGHDSSGANGLTF
TRBV5-1	NA	TRBJ1-1	NA	13	TGCGCCAGCAGGGGGGCAATGAACACTGAAGCTTTCTTT	CASRGAMNTEAFF
TRBV19	NA	TRBJ1-2	once	10	TGTGCCAGCCAGGGGTATGGCTACACCTTC	CASQGYGYTF
TRBV5-6	TRBD2	TRBJ2-7	NA	15	TGTGCCAGCAGCTTACCGGGACTAGCCAGATACGAGCAGTACTTC	CASSLPGLARYEQYF
TRBV4-3	NA	TRBJ2-3	NA	18	TGCGCCAGCAGCCAAGATTTAGCCTCGAGTGAGCGCACAGATACGCAGTATTTT	CASSQDLASSERTDTQYF
TRBV5-1	NA	TRBJ1-1	NA	12	TGCGCCAGCTCGATCGGGGGCACTGAAGCTTTCTTT	CASSIGGTEAFF
TRBV5-1	NA	TRBJ2-2	NA	15	TGCGCCAGCACCCGGGGGACAGTCAACACCGGGGAGCTGTTTTTT	CASTRGTVNTGELFF
TRBV5-1	TRBD1	TRBJ1-2	once	14	TGCGCCAGCAGCTTGACTGACAGGGTTGAGGGCTACACCTTC	CASSLTDRVEGYTF
TRBV2	NA	TRBJ1-2	NA	16	TGTGCCAGCAGTGAGCCCGGGTTTGAATTCAACTATGGCTACACCTTC	CASSEPGFEFNYGYTF
TRBV18	NA	TRBJ1-4	NA	14	TGTGCCAGCTCACTTAAAGGGGTTGGCGAAAAACTGTTTTTT	CASSLKGVGEKLFF
TRBV7-6	TRBD2	TRBJ2-7	once	16	TGTGCCAGCAGCTCGTGGGTAGGGACTAGTGCCTACGAGCAGTACTTC	CASSSWVGTSAYEQYF
TRBV11-1	TRBD1	TRBJ2-1	NA	13	TGTGCCAGCAGGACAGGGTCCTACAATGAGCAGTTCTTC	CASRTGSYNEQFF
TRBV11-2	NA	TRBJ2-5	NA	16	TGTGCCAGCAGCTTAACGGCAGGGACTTACCAAGAGACCCAGTACTTC	CASSLTAGTYQETQYF